The 18 T cell receptor beta chains below all came from one sample that was sequenced in a study of response to subunit inactivated influenza vaccine listed by TCRdb under 2018. Library construction relied on RT-PCR. The sample was run on an Illumina HiSeq 2500. Clones were called with MiXCR by TCRdb after fastp trimmed the public reads at Q25, and only in-frame beta chains were retained. Here each entry gathers all rows of one CDR3 protein and keeps the most common genes and DNA. This sample comprises more than 200,000 distinct CDR3 sequences, 12% of them detected only once. In total, the top ten clones hold about 8% of the sample. The sequencing used non-naive T cells sorted from PBMCs, collected about 14 days before vaccination. This sample's cell subset or site label indicates: memory T cell fraction. All receptors come from a man in his forties or fifties who received an inactivated influenza vaccine. Donor details come from another sample of the same person, matched by shared clones.

Only a few counts were recorded for this clonotype. The chain uses TRBV20-1 and TRBJ2-7, with D possibly TRBD2 on 6 matching bases. CDR1 and CDR2 from the germline V gene are DFQATT and SNEGSKA (reference sequence). The CDR3 is 16 residues long. V was trimmed by 1 base and J by 3 bases, leaving 19 bases between them. As DNA, the CDR3 is TGCAGTGCTAGAGGTAGGAATAGCGGAGGGATCTACGAGCAGTACTTC. Translating it yields CSARGRNSGGIYEQYF.

The table lists this clonotype with a few counts. The rearrangement uses TRBV6-6 and TRBJ2-7; TRBD1 agrees at 8 bases. The CDR3 sequence is 14 residues long. Germline CDR1 MNHNY, CDR2 SVGAGI (reference sequence). After removal of 7 bases from V and 1 base from J, the junction contained 6 bases not matched to a gene. This CDR3 is CASKIDRGSYEQYF. DNA for the CDR3: TGTGCCAGCAAAATAGACAGGGGATCCTACGAGCAGTACTTC.

This clonotype was observed many times. The J gene is TRBJ2-1, the V gene TRBV5-5, with unresolved D. CDR1 and CDR2 from the germline V gene are SGHKS and YYEKEE (reference sequence). The V end lost 1 base, the J end lost 4 bases, and 12 bases lay between the germline ends. This CDR3 region has 15 residues. The CDR3 here is CASSLQTASYNEQFF. CDR3 nucleotides: TGTGCCAGCAGCTTGCAGACCGCGAGTTACAATGAGCAGTTCTTC.

This chain links TRBV6-5 with TRBJ2-5, with a tentative D call TRBD2 (6 bases). Germline V gene data show CDR1 as MNHEY and CDR2 as SVGAGI. The CDR3 spans 15 residues. Trimming pared 4 bases from V and 3 bases from J, leaving 15 bases between. The CDR3 loop reads CASSWGSGVEETQYF. The CDR3 DNA reads as TGTGCCAGCAGTTGGGGATCGGGAGTAGAAGAGACCCAGTACTTC.

The chain employs TRBV5-6 and TRBJ2-7, with 10 bases lining up with TRBD2. This CDR3 comprises 15 residues. The germline gives CDR1 SGHDT, CDR2 YYEEEE. V lost 3 bases to trimming and J lost 2 bases; unmatched junction nucleotides: 5. The DNA for the CDR3 is TGTGCCAGCAGCTGGCTAGCGGGAGTTACCTACGAGCAGTACTTC. Translation gives CASSWLAGVTYEQYF.

The chain recombines TRBV7-9 with TRBJ1-1, with 8 bases lining up with TRBD1. Germline CDR1 and CDR2: SEHNR and FQNEAQ (reference sequence). The CDR3 has 14 amino acids. With 5 bases clipped from V and 4 bases from J, the junction kept 6 bases outside the gene matches. DNA for the CDR3: TGTGCCAGCAGCGCACAGGGGGGGAGCACTGAAGCTTTCTTT. Encoded protein: CASSAQGGSTEAFF.

This clonotype was detected many times. The chain carries TRBV2 and TRBJ2-2; unclear D gene. This CDR3 has 10 amino acids. CDR1 and CDR2 (germline): SNHLY, FYNNEI. Between the trimmed V and J ends, which lost 8 bases and 5 bases, there was a span of 3 bases. The CDR3 coding sequence is TGTGCCAGCGGGACCGGGGAGCTGTTTTTT. Its protein product is CASGTGELFF.

On this clonotype: At one of its ends the junction is not consistent with the germline gene, which may arise from a read error. The V and J genes are TRBV6-2 or TRBV6-3 and TRBJ2-1; 13 bases map to TRBD2. The CDR3 runs 12 residues. Germline V CDR1 and CDR2: MNHEY, SVGEGT. This CDR3 is CASSPGTSGTIF. The CDR3 DNA follows: TGTGCCAGCAGTCCCGGGACTAGCGGGACCATCTTC.

This clonotype has ten or more counts. This rearrangement joins TRBV24-1 to TRBJ2-5, with D possibly matching TRBD2 (7 bases). Trimming left V 1 base short and J 4 bases short, with 12 bases between. Germline-derived CDR1 and CDR2 are KGHDR and SFDVKD. This CDR3 is built from 15 residues. The CDR3, as DNA: TGTGCCACCAGTGATTTTCGGGGGGCCTCAGAGACCCAGTACTTC. It encodes CATSDFRGASETQYF.

V usage is TRBV11-2 and J usage is TRBJ1-4; D is unclear. V was pared by 5 bases and J by 5 bases, with 9 bases between. The CDR3 totals 13 residues. Germline V gives CDR1 SGHAT, CDR2 FQNNGV. The CDR3 coding sequence is TGTGCCAGCAGCCCCGGGGAAAATGAAAAACTGTTTTTT. Translated, it gives CASSPGENEKLFF.

In its sample, this clonotype was seen many times. The chain joins TRBV29-1 to TRBJ2-1; 9 bases agree with TRBD2. The CDR3 contains 14 residues. Looked up from germline, CDR1 is SQVTM and CDR2 is ANQGSEA. V trimming: 7 bases; J trimming: 6 bases; junction bases outside the gene matches: 10. The CDR3 DNA follows: TGCAGCGGTTCTTCCGGGACTAGCATCAATGAGCAGTTCTTC. Translation gives CSGSSGTSINEQFF.

The V call is TRBV2, the J call TRBJ1-6; maybe TRBD1 (6 bases). Germline CDR1 and CDR2: SNHLY and FYNNEI. V was clipped by 7 bases and J by 7 bases, with 26 bases between them. This CDR3 region has 18 residues. CDR3 in amino acids: CASMGSGVHLMLNSPLHF. In DNA form, the CDR3 reads TGTGCCAGCATGGGGTCAGGGGTCCATCTCATGCTAAATTCACCCCTCCACTTT.

J is TRBJ2-3 and V is TRBV4-3; D ambiguous. Trimming stripped 0 bases from V and 3 bases from J, with 7 bases between. The CDR3 covers 14 residues. The germline CDR1 and CDR2 sequences are LGHNA and YSLEER. The CDR3 here is CASSQDQETDTQYF. Written as DNA, the CDR3 is TGCGCCAGCAGCCAAGATCAAGAAACAGATACGCAGTATTTT.

At least ten counts were recorded for this clonotype. The V and J genes are TRBV10-3 and TRBJ2-7; 8 bases align to TRBD1. J was trimmed by 3 bases and V by 6 bases; bases with no gene match: 10. The CDR3 contains 15 residues. The V gene's germline CDR1 is ENHRY and CDR2 SYGVKD. The CDR3: CAIRTGDRPNYEQYF. DNA of the CDR3: TGTGCCATCAGGACAGGGGACAGGCCCAACTACGAGCAGTACTTC.

The chain combines TRBV20-1 with TRBJ2-5; 12 positions agree with TRBD2. The CDR3 contains 16 residues. The germline CDR1 and CDR2 sequences are DFQATT and SNEGSKA (reference sequence). V shed 5 bases and J 5 bases; nucleotides not matched to a gene: 12. CDR3 in amino acids: CSADGLAGTTGETQYF. The CDR3 nucleotides read TGCAGTGCTGACGGACTAGCGGGAACAACCGGGGAGACCCAGTACTTC.

This clonotype has a handful of counts. This rearrangement joins TRBV12-3 or TRBV12-4 to TRBJ2-5, with D possibly matching TRBD2 (6 bases). Trimming pared 4 bases from V and 5 bases from J, leaving 14 bases between. The CDR3 sequence is 14 residues long. The CDR3 here is CASSSSGGRETQYF. DNA of the CDR3: TGTGCCAGCAGTTCGTCCGGGGGTCGGGAGACCCAGTACTTC.

In its sample, this clonotype was seen a few times. V usage is TRBV4-1 and J usage is TRBJ2-7; D is ambiguous. Trimming pared 1 base from V and 0 bases from J, leaving 10 bases between. Germline loops: CDR1 MGHRA, CDR2 YSYEKL. This CDR3 spans 15 amino acids. As DNA, the CDR3 is TGCGCCAGCAGCCAAGGGGTAGCAGGCTCCTACGAGCAGTACTTC. Its translation: CASSQGVAGSYEQYF.

This clonotype was found many times. The chain employs TRBV7-2 and TRBJ2-3, with D unresolved. V gave up 4 bases and J gave up 5 bases, with 7 bases separating them. CDR3 length: 12 amino acids. Germline CDR1 SGHTA, CDR2 FQGNSA. CDR3 nucleotide sequence: TGTGCCAGCAGCTCACTAAAAGATACGCAGTATTTT. This encodes CASSSLKDTQYF.